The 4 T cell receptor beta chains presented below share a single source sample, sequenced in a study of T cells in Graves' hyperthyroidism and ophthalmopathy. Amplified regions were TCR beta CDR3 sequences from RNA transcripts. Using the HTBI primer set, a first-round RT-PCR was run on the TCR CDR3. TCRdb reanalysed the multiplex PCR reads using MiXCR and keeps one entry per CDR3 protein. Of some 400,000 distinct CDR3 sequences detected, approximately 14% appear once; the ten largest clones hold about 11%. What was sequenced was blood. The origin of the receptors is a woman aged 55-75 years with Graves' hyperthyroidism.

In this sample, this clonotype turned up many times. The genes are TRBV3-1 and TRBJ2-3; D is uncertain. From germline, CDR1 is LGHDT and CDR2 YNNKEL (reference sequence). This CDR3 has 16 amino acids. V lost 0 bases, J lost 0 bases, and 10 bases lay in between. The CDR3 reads CASSQEKGGSTDTQYF. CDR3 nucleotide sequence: TGTGCCAGCAGCCAAGAAAAGGGCGGAAGCACAGATACGCAGTATTTT.

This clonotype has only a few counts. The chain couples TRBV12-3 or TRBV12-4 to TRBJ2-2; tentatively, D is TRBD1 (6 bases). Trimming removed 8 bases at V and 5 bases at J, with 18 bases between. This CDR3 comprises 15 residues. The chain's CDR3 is CASRRRGGSTGELFF. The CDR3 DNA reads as TGTGCCAGCCGTCGCAGGGGCGGTTCTACCGGGGAGCTGTTTTTT.

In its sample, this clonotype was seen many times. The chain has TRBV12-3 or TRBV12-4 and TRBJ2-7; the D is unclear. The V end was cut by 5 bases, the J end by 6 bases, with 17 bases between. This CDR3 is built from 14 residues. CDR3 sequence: CASSQTLVIGEQYF. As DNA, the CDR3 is TGTGCCAGCAGTCAAACTCTAGTAATCGGCGAGCAGTACTTC.

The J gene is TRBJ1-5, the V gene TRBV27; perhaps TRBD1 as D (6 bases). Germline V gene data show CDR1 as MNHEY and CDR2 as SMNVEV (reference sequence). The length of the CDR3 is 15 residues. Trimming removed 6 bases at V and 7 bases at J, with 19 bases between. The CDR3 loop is CASRPQGRAEQPQHF. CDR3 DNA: TGTGCCAGCAGACCGCAGGGGAGGGCGGAACAGCCCCAGCATTTT.